This TCR beta chain was recorded in a study of T-cell reconstitution after alpha-beta-depleted transplantation in children. A library of TCRbeta sequences, prepared with unique molecular identifiers, was generated. Via MiXCR, TCRdb re-called the PCR reads, giving one row per CDR3 protein. The sample holds over 550,000 distinct CDR3 sequences, about 11% seen once. Germline V lookup: CDR1 SGHTA, CDR2 FQGTGA. V dropped 1 base and J dropped 8 bases, with 6 bases sitting between them. There are 12 residues in the CDR3. The sample consisted of PBMCs from the stem cell graft donor, taken from the stem cell graft. The V gene is TRBV7-3, the J gene TRBJ2-1; D not certain. The source of this sequence is a human donor who donated a stem cell graft to a child with acute myeloid leukemia. The CDR3 sequence is CASSLSSYEQFF. CDR3 bases: TGTGCCAGCAGCTTAAGTAGCTATGAGCAGTTCTTC.